The next 8 T cell receptor beta chains were all read from a single sample in a study of metastatic and nonmetastatic thyroid tumors. Every patient underwent thyroid surgery untreated. MiXCR reprocessed the PCR reads for TCRdb. This sample carries about 40,000 clones, roughly a sixth of them seen once, and the ten largest clones take approximately 3.9%. Sequencing was carried out using blood. The receptors shown here come from a female donor with papillary thyroid cancer or a benign thyroid nodule (not recorded which). Some clones in this sample may be carry-over from other donors' samples.

This clone occurred many times. The rearrangement uses TRBV12-3 or TRBV12-4 and TRBJ1-2; 9 positions agree with TRBD1. V was pared by 7 bases and J by 7 bases, with 4 bases of the junction left unmatched. This CDR3 has 12 amino acids. The CDR3, as DNA: TGTGCCAGCACTCCGGGACAGGGTGGCTACACCTTC. Protein sequence: CASTPGQGGYTF.

V usage is TRBV9 and J usage is TRBJ2-1; 7 bases fit TRBD2. Germline trimming cut 4 bases from V and 5 bases from J; bases unmatched to any gene: 15. The CDR3 totals 17 residues. CDR1 is SGDLS, CDR2 YYNGEE, per germline. The CDR3 DNA reads as TGTGCCAGCAGCCCAGACCATGGGGGGGGAATGGACAATGAGCAGTTCTTC. Translating gives CASSPDHGGGMDNEQFF.

This clone was recorded at least ten times. Other DNA sequences from this sample encode an identical CDR3 as well. This chain connects TRBV29-1 to TRBJ2-5; D unclear. The CDR3 is made up of 10 amino acids. V was shortened by 6 bases and J by 5 bases, with 7 bases between the two germline ends. Germline loops: CDR1 SQVTM, CDR2 ANQGSEA. The CDR3 DNA sequence: TGCAGCGTCGCCCGGGAGACCCAGTACTTC. This translates into CSVARETQYF.

This chain uses TRBV6-1 with TRBJ2-7; D call uncertain. The V gene's germline CDR1 is MNHNS and CDR2 SASEGT. Between the trimmed V and J ends, which lost 6 bases and 3 bases, there was a span of 9 bases. CDR3 length: 12 amino acids. The CDR3 is CASSDDRYEQYF. The DNA for the CDR3 is TGTGCCAGCAGCGACGACCGCTACGAGCAGTACTTC.

This clone was picked up many times. The chain employs TRBV2 and TRBJ1-1, with a possible D match to TRBD1 (5 bases). Germline values: CDR1 SNHLY, CDR2 FYNNEI. The germline V and J ends were trimmed by 5 bases and 8 bases, with 9 bases remaining between them. This CDR3 region has 11 residues. CDR3 sequence reads: CASSPQAEAFF. The DNA of the CDR3 is TGTGCCAGCAGTCCACAGGCCGAAGCTTTCTTT.

V is TRBV2 and J is TRBJ2-7, with D hard to call. From germline, CDR1 is SNHLY and CDR2 FYNNEI. Trimming cost V 11 bases and J 0 bases, with 11 bases left between them. The CDR3 runs 12 residues. CDR3: CAGSGPSYEQYF. The CDR3 nucleotides read TGTGCCGGATCCGGGCCCTCCTACGAGCAGTACTTC.

Regarding this clone: The final CDR3 position lacks the conserved phenylalanine or tryptophan, pointing to a likely read error. CDR3 DNA: TGTGCCGGCAGTTTGGTGGGACAACACTCCTACGAGCAGTACCTC. It codes for CAGSLVGQHSYEQYL. This sequence joins TRBV27 and TRBJ2-7, with D possibly matching TRBD1 (6 bases). The CDR3 runs 15 residues. Germline values: CDR1 MNHEY, CDR2 SMNVEV (reference sequence).

This clone was recorded many times. CDR3 in DNA: TGTGCCAGCAGTGAAGCAGATACGCAGTATTTT. As protein: CASSEADTQYF. The rearrangement joins TRBV2 to TRBJ2-3; D gene unclear. The CDR3 runs to 11 residues. From germline, CDR1 is SNHLY and CDR2 FYNNEI. Trimming pared 0 bases from V and 5 bases from J, leaving 0 bases between.